Each of the 3 T cell receptor beta chains below was sequenced from the same sample in a study of T cells expressing NK-cell markers. Reprocessing the 5' RACE reads, TCRdb reports a single entry for every CDR3 protein and omits DNA. The ten top clones account for approximately 3.6%, within a sample of a few hundred thousand distinct CDR3 sequences. Sequencing input: blood T cells: a sorted CD56 or NKG2C T cell subset, CD4+ or CD8+ T cells, or bulk PBMC T cells (not recorded which). These receptors were collected from a man younger than 35 in good health.

The chain combines TRBV29-1 with TRBJ2-7; TCRdb calls TRBD1, which cannot be checked without DNA. The CDR3 runs 14 residues. Germline CDR1 is SQVTM and CDR2 is ANQGSEA. CDR3 sequence: CSVGNRGNSYEQYF.

This rearrangement joins TRBV7-9 to TRBJ2-7; there is no DNA to check the TCRdb D call of TRBD2. Germline V lookup: CDR1 SEHNR, CDR2 FQNEAQ (reference sequence). The CDR3 covers 18 residues. CDR3 residues: CASSPRGGLSGRNHEQYF.

The V gene is TRBV5-1, the J gene TRBJ1-2; the D call of TRBD1 rests on TCRdb alone, since no DNA is present to check it. The CDR3 contains 14 residues. CDR1 is SGHRS, CDR2 YFSETQ, per germline. CDR3 sequence reads: CASSFYRGGYGYTF.